Shown below are 27 T cell receptor beta chains from a single sample sequenced in a study of T cell responses to AZD1222 COVID-19 vaccine. Data came from immunoSEQ multiplex PCR; TCRdb stores just in-frame clones and leaves some out. The table shows 150,000 to 200,000 clones, with about 90% occurring only once. Source: peripheral blood, taken 28 days after the second AZD1222 dose. The receptor source for this set is an adult who received the AZD1222 COVID-19 vaccine.

The chain couples TRBV7-9 to TRBJ2-3, with D uncertain. This CDR3 contains 12 residues. From germline, CDR1 is SEHNR and CDR2 FQNEAQ (reference sequence). Between the trimmed V and J ends, which lost 1 base and 11 bases, there was a span of 10 bases. The CDR3 here is CASSLGAGLQYF. As DNA, the CDR3 is TGTGCCAGCAGCTTAGGCGCTGGCCTGCAGTATTTT. The complete variable domain, with remaining parts taken from reference TRBV7-9 and TRBJ2-3, reads DTGVSQNPRHKITKRGQNVTFRCDPISEHNRLYWYRQTLGQGPEFLTYFQNEAQLEKSRLLSDRFSAERPKGSFSTLEIQRTEQGDSAMYLCASSLGAGLQYFGPGTRLTVL.

V and J are TRBV11-1 and TRBJ1-1; 7 bases are a match to TRBD1. Unmatched junction bases numbered 6, after V lost 7 bases and J lost 4 bases. The CDR3 totals 13 residues. From germline, CDR1 is SGHAT and CDR2 FQDESV (reference sequence). CDR3 in amino acids: CASTLTGSTEAFF. The DNA for the CDR3 is TGTGCCAGCACCTTGACAGGGAGCACTGAAGCTTTCTTT.

The rearrangement joins TRBV30 to TRBJ1-3, with a tentative D call TRBD1 (6 bases). CDR3 length equals 14 residues. Germline CDR1 is GTSNPN and CDR2 is SVGIG (reference sequence). Trimming removed 3 bases from V and 0 bases from J, with 9 bases in between. The CDR3 nucleotides are TGTGCCTGGAGCAGGGGAGGCTCTGGAAACACCATATATTTT. Its translation: CAWSRGGSGNTIYF.

This sequence joins TRBV4-1 and TRBJ1-5; 7 nucleotides align to TRBD1. J was trimmed by 4 bases and V by 1 base; bases with no gene match: 4. The length of the CDR3 is 15 residues. Per the germline V gene, CDR1 is MGHRA and CDR2 is YSYEKL. The CDR3 bases are TGCGCCAGCAGCCAAGTGGGACAGCTGAATCAGCCCCAGCATTTT. Its translation: CASSQVGQLNQPQHF.

DNA of the CDR3: TGTGCCAGCAGCTTAGGACTGACTAATCAGCCCCAGCATTTT. Protein sequence: CASSLGLTNQPQHF. V gene TRBV7-2 combines with J gene TRBJ1-5; D is unresolved. Trimming removed 1 base at V and 4 bases at J, with 8 bases between. From germline, CDR1 is SGHTA and CDR2 FQGNSA. This CDR3 is 14 amino acids long.

This clone was picked up one time. This chain joins TRBV19 and TRBJ1-2; D may be TRBD1 (6 bases). The germline V gene encodes CDR1 LNHDA and CDR2 SQIVND (reference sequence). V lost 5 bases, J lost 4 bases, and 17 bases lay in between. The CDR3 runs 15 residues. This CDR3 is CASSPTWGARYGYTF. The CDR3 DNA sequence: TGTGCCAGTAGTCCCACGTGGGGGGCGCGCTATGGCTACACCTTC.

The rearrangement uses TRBV6-2 or TRBV6-3 and TRBJ1-2; perhaps TRBD1 as D (5 bases). This CDR3 has 16 amino acids. CDR1 and CDR2 (germline): MNHEY, SVGEGT. Trimming stripped 5 bases from V and 6 bases from J, with 22 bases between. CDR3 coding DNA: TGTGCCAGCAGTCAGACCCGGACACCTGAGGAGAATGGCTACACCTTC. The encoded protein is CASSQTRTPEENGYTF.

The chain couples TRBV7-2 to TRBJ1-4; no definite D call. The germline CDR1 and CDR2 sequences are SGHTA and FQGNSA. Trimming took 5 bases from V and 2 from J, leaving 18 bases between them. This CDR3 is built from 17 residues. Written as DNA, the CDR3 is TGTGCCAGCAGCCCCCGACCCCGCAGGAAGACTAATGAAAAACTGTTTTTT. Its protein is CASSPRPRRKTNEKLFF.

The V and J genes are TRBV7-9 and TRBJ2-1; TRBD2 aligns across 9 bases. Germline values: CDR1 SEHNR, CDR2 FQNEAQ (reference sequence). The ends lost 2 bases at V and 7 bases at J; junction bases unmatched: 9. The CDR3 runs to 16 residues. CDR3 protein: CASSLIAIAGVNEQFF. In DNA form, the CDR3 reads TGTGCCAGCAGCTTAATAGCGATAGCGGGAGTTAATGAGCAGTTCTTC.

The V call is TRBV19, the J call TRBJ1-2, with D uncertain. Germline V gives CDR1 LNHDA, CDR2 SQIVND (reference sequence). V lost 6 bases to trimming and J lost 4 bases, with 9 bases between them. This CDR3 contains 12 residues. CDR3 bases: TGTGCCAGTAGAGTGGGGAGCTATGGCTACACCTTC. Its translation: CASRVGSYGYTF.

The rearrangement uses TRBV3-1 (or the pseudogene TRBV3-2) and TRBJ1-1, with D unresolved. This CDR3 region has 14 residues. V dropped 0 bases and J dropped 7 bases, with 12 bases sitting between them. Germline CDR1 and CDR2: LGHDT and YNNKEL (reference sequence). The CDR3 is CASSQDRELGEAFF. DNA for the CDR3: TGTGCCAGCAGCCAAGATCGGGAACTCGGTGAAGCTTTCTTT.

Written as DNA, the CDR3 is TGTGCCAGCACCCTCGGCGGGACGAGAGGCTACACCTTC. It translates to CASTLGGTRGYTF. The chain couples TRBV7-9 to TRBJ1-2; perhaps TRBD1 as D (5 bases). Trimming took off 7 bases at V and 8 bases at J, with 17 bases between the two ends. CDR1 is SEHNR, CDR2 FQNEAQ, per germline (reference sequence). This CDR3 has 13 residues.

The chain is built from TRBV11-2 and TRBJ2-1; TRBD2 aligns across 8 bases. V was pared by 5 bases and J by 2 bases, with 11 bases of the junction left unmatched. Germline V gene data show CDR1 as SGHAT and CDR2 as FQNNGV. The CDR3 is 17 residues long. The CDR3 nucleotides are TGTGCCAGCAGCCCCCCGGATCCAGCGGGAGCCTACAATGAGCAGTTCTTC. Translating it yields CASSPPDPAGAYNEQFF.

The rearrangement joins TRBV4-2 to TRBJ2-3, with a weak D call TRBD1 (5 bases). This CDR3 has 16 residues. V shed 2 bases and J shed 4 bases, with 16 bases lying between them. Germline CDR1 and CDR2: LGHNA and YNFKEQ. This CDR3 is CASSQSSGLGADTQYF. CDR3 in DNA: TGTGCCAGCAGCCAAAGCTCGGGCCTAGGGGCAGATACGCAGTATTTT.

This clone was observed a single time. The rearrangement joins TRBV4-1 to TRBJ1-1; D is uncertain. The V end lost 1 base, the J end lost 0 bases, and 6 bases lay between the germline ends. The CDR3 is 14 residues long. Germline V gives CDR1 MGHRA, CDR2 YSYEKL. This CDR3 reads CASSQGTVNTEAFF. In DNA, the CDR3 is TGCGCCAGCAGCCAAGGGACTGTGAACACTGAAGCTTTCTTT.

This clone was observed a single time. The chain has TRBV7-2 and TRBJ2-1; a weak D match, TRBD1 (6 bases). The CDR3 consists of 15 residues. The germline V and J ends were trimmed by 7 bases and 3 bases, with 16 bases remaining between them. CDR1 is SGHTA, CDR2 FQGNSA, per germline. The CDR3 reads CASISQGTNYNEQFF. The CDR3 DNA reads as TGTGCCAGCATCTCCCAGGGGACCAACTACAATGAGCAGTTCTTC.

Note on this clone: The same CDR3 arises from other DNA sequences in this sample as well. This chain joins TRBV7-9 and TRBJ1-1; D unresolved. Trimming removed 3 bases from V and 0 bases from J, with 8 bases in between. CDR1 is SEHNR and CDR2 is FQNEAQ in the germline V gene (reference sequence). The CDR3 extends over 14 amino acids. The CDR3 DNA follows: TGTGCCAGCAGCTTGGGCAGAATGAACACTGAAGCTTTCTTT. It translates to CASSLGRMNTEAFF.

Turning to this clone: Other DNA sequences of this sample code for an identical CDR3. V is TRBV30 and J is TRBJ2-7; no clear D gene. Between the trimmed V and J ends, which lost 2 bases and 3 bases, there was a span of 5 bases. Germline CDR1 GTSNPN, CDR2 SVGIG (reference sequence). This CDR3 has 11 amino acids. CDR3 in DNA: TGTGCCTGGAGTCTTGGCTACGAGCAGTACTTC. Its translation: CAWSLGYEQYF.

The chain couples TRBV18 to TRBJ2-7; 7 nucleotides agree with TRBD1. Germline CDR1 and CDR2: KGHSH and LQKENI. This CDR3 has 15 residues. J gave up 2 bases and V 4 bases, and 8 bases lay outside the gene matches. The CDR3 DNA sequence: TGTGCCAGCTCACTCACTGGGACAGTTGCCTACGAGCAGTACTTC. Its translation is CASSLTGTVAYEQYF.

This rearrangement joins TRBV7-2 to TRBJ1-4; 8 bases match TRBD1. The ends lost 5 bases at V and 5 bases at J; junction bases unmatched: 10. The germline V gene encodes CDR1 SGHTA and CDR2 FQGNSA. This CDR3 contains 16 residues. The CDR3 is CASSLTRTGLNEKLFF. In DNA form, the CDR3 reads TGTGCCAGCAGCCTAACCCGGACAGGGTTAAATGAAAAACTGTTTTTT.

V usage is TRBV7-8 and J usage is TRBJ1-2; the match to TRBD1 covers 8 bases. V shed 5 bases and J 6 bases; nucleotides not matched to a gene: 8. The length of the CDR3 is 14 residues. Germline V gene lookup returns CDR1 SGHVS and CDR2 FQNEAQ. CDR3 loop: CASSPQGALHGYTF. CDR3 nucleotide sequence: TGTGCCAGCAGCCCCCAGGGGGCCCTGCATGGCTACACCTTC.

The rearrangement links TRBV3-1 (or the pseudogene TRBV3-2) to TRBJ2-3; 13 bases align to TRBD2. CDR1 LGHDT and CDR2 YNNKEL come from the germline V gene (reference sequence). Trimming took 6 bases from V and 2 from J; bases not matched to a gene: 5. The CDR3 runs 16 residues. CDR3 nucleotides: TGTGCCAGCAGTCTACTAGCGGGAGGGCCCACAGATACGCAGTATTTT. Translated: CASSLLAGGPTDTQYF.

CDR3 loop: CASSTRQGFSETQYF. The CDR3 bases are TGTGCCAGCAGTACCAGACAGGGGTTTTCGGAGACCCAGTACTTC. V gene TRBV6-5 combines with J gene TRBJ2-5; TRBD1 agrees at 8 bases. Looked up from germline, CDR1 is MNHEY and CDR2 is SVGAGI. V dropped 5 bases and J dropped 5; count of bases not matched to a gene: 10. The CDR3 loop spans 15 amino acids.

The rearrangement joins TRBV10-3 to TRBJ1-2; D is unclear. The germline V and J ends were trimmed by 2 bases and 8 bases, with 9 bases remaining between them. Germline lookup yields CDR1 ENHRY and CDR2 SYGVKD. The CDR3 runs to 12 residues. CDR3 DNA: TGTGCCATCAGTGAGGGTCGGAACGGCTACACCTTC. Residues: CAISEGRNGYTF.

The table lists this clone with a few counts. This chain joins TRBV3-1 (or the pseudogene TRBV3-2) and TRBJ1-3; unclear D gene. The CDR3 is made up of 13 amino acids. V was shortened by 3 bases and J by 6 bases, with 9 bases between the two germline ends. The germline V gene encodes CDR1 LGHDT and CDR2 YNNKEL (reference sequence). The CDR3 DNA is TGTGCCAGCAGCCATAGGGCAGCAAACACCATATATTTT. Residues: CASSHRAANTIYF.

This clone was seen only once. The rearrangement uses TRBV27 and TRBJ1-1, with D uncertain. V lost 5 bases to trimming and J lost 1 base, with 14 bases between them. Germline loops: CDR1 MNHEY, CDR2 SMNVEV (reference sequence). There are 15 residues in the CDR3. CDR3 coding DNA: TGTGCCAGCAGTCTAATCGGTCGGGGGAACACTGAAGCTTTCTTT. Residues: CASSLIGRGNTEAFF.

This chain links TRBV10-2 with TRBJ1-3, with TRBD1 as a possible D gene (5 bases). This CDR3 is built from 14 residues. V was clipped by 4 bases and J by 0 bases, with 7 bases between them. CDR1 and CDR2 (germline): WSHSY, SAAADI. As DNA, the CDR3 is TGCGCCAGCAGTGTAGACAGCTCTGGAAACACCATATATTTT. Translation gives CASSVDSSGNTIYF.